Below are 16 T cell receptor beta chains sequenced from a single sample in a study of regulatory T cells in long-lasting Graves disease. Construction of TCR beta libraries relied on iRepertoire HTBI primers and on Arm-PCR targeting CDR3 regions. TCRdb re-derived calls from the multiplex PCR reads in MiXCR, one entry per CDR3 protein. Of 540,000 or so distinct CDR3 sequences in the sample, 13% were seen once. Time point described: newly diagnosed GD, antithyroid drugs for less than 3 months. RNA from PBMCs was the source of the TCR library. These data were likewise used in another study, on T cells in Graves' hyperthyroidism and ophthalmopathy.

Sequencing used peripheral blood mononuclear cells (PBMCs), obtained at new diagnosis, from a patient treated with antithyroid drugs. The source of these receptors is a young man with Graves disease.

This clonotype was seen more than once but under ten times. The V and J genes are TRBV7-9 and TRBJ2-3, with TRBD1 as a possible D gene (5 bases). Germline-derived CDR1 and CDR2 are SEHNR and FQNEAQ (reference sequence). The length of the CDR3 is 15 residues. V was pared by 3 bases and J by 4 bases, with 14 bases between. This chain's CDR3 is CASSFTGFISDTQYF. The CDR3 DNA sequence: TGTGCCAGCAGCTTTACAGGATTTATCTCAGATACGCAGTATTTT.

This clonotype has a count of ten or more. The chain combines TRBV5-1 with TRBJ2-6; D call uncertain. The CDR3 spans 17 residues. The ends were cut back, 0 bases at V and 4 bases at J, with 14 bases in the middle. The germline gives CDR1 SGHRS, CDR2 YFSETQ. CDR3 sequence: CASSLAGHGSGANVLTF. As DNA, the CDR3 is TGCGCCAGCAGCTTGGCGGGTCACGGGTCCGGGGCCAACGTCCTGACTTTC.

This clonotype was picked up many times. The genes are TRBV6-2 or TRBV6-3 and TRBJ2-7; 14 bases agree with TRBD2. This CDR3 region has 18 residues. The V gene end was trimmed by 0 bases and the J gene end by 3 bases; junction bases not matched to a gene: 7. From germline, CDR1 is MNHEY and CDR2 SVGEGT. CDR3 sequence: CASSYSTSGRALVYEQYF. In DNA, the CDR3 is TGTGCCAGCAGTTACTCGACTAGCGGGAGGGCCCTCGTCTACGAGCAGTACTTC.

This clonotype was detected many times. The V gene is TRBV2, the J gene TRBJ2-7, with D possibly being TRBD2 (6 bases). The V gene's germline CDR1 is SNHLY and CDR2 FYNNEI. V lost 6 bases and J lost 0, with 9 bases in between. This CDR3 has 13 amino acids. The CDR3 bases are TGTGCCAGCAGGAGCGGGCTCTCCTACGAGCAGTACTTC. Protein product: CASRSGLSYEQYF.

This clonotype was detected many times. The rearrangement links TRBV20-1 to TRBJ2-7; TRBD1 matches at 9 bases. The CDR3 spans 14 residues. Germline V lookup: CDR1 DFQATT, CDR2 SNEGSKA (reference sequence). V dropped 1 base and J dropped 2; count of bases not matched to a gene: 3. DNA of the CDR3: TGCAGTGCTAGAGTCAACAGGGGGCCCTACGAGCAGTACTTC. It specifies CSARVNRGPYEQYF.

Only a few counts were recorded for this clonotype. The chain combines TRBV20-1 with TRBJ1-2; D is uncertain. The germline V gene has CDR1 DFQATT and CDR2 SNEGSKA (reference sequence). V was trimmed by 7 bases and J by 4 bases, leaving 13 bases between them. This CDR3 has 12 residues. The CDR3 protein is CSERRSSYGYTF. The CDR3 DNA reads TGCAGTGAGAGGAGGTCGTCCTATGGCTACACCTTC.

This clonotype has a count of ten or more. CDR3 region: CSVEDHRGAPAYEQYF. The CDR3 region has the DNA TGCAGCGTTGAAGATCACCGGGGGGCTCCGGCCTACGAGCAGTACTTC. The chain couples TRBV29-1 to TRBJ2-7, with D possibly TRBD2 on 7 matching bases. Trimming took off 0 bases at V and 2 bases at J, with 17 bases between the two ends. The CDR3 runs 16 residues. From germline, CDR1 is SQVTM and CDR2 ANQGSEA.

The chain uses TRBV3-1 and TRBJ2-2; D gene uncertain. The CDR3 covers 14 residues. Germline V gene sequence: CDR1 LGHDT, CDR2 YNNKEL (reference sequence). The germline V and J ends were trimmed by 4 bases and 4 bases, with 10 bases remaining between them. The CDR3 nucleotides read TGTGCCAGCAGCCCCTTGACCCTCACCGGGGAGCTGTTTTTT. Translated, it gives CASSPLTLTGELFF.

This clonotype was seen many times. The chain has TRBV20-1 and TRBJ2-1; 9 bases align to TRBD2. Losses at the gene ends were 5 bases for V and 4 bases for J; bases not matched to a gene: 6. The CDR3 consists of 14 residues. Germline V CDR1 and CDR2: DFQATT, SNEGSKA (reference sequence). The CDR3 coding sequence is TGCAGTGCTGGCTATAGCGGGAGTTACAATGAGCAGTTCTTC. Translated: CSAGYSGSYNEQFF.

This clonotype was counted ten times or more. This chain links TRBV10-3 with TRBJ1-1; D remains ambiguous. The germline V gene encodes CDR1 ENHRY and CDR2 SYGVKD. The CDR3 loop spans 14 amino acids. V lost 2 bases, J lost 1 base, and 8 bases lay in between. The CDR3 DNA follows: TGTGCCATCAGTGAGGTTCACCCGAACACTGAAGCTTTCTTT. Its protein is CAISEVHPNTEAFF.

J is TRBJ2-3 and V is TRBV27, with D perhaps being TRBD1 or TRBD2 (7 bases each). Germline-derived CDR1 and CDR2 are MNHEY and SMNVEV (reference sequence). The CDR3 runs to 16 residues. V was pared by 6 bases and J by 2 bases, with 18 bases between. CDR3 DNA: TGTGCCAGCAGCAGGGGGGGCCGCCAATTCACAGATACGCAGTATTTT. Its translation: CASSRGGRQFTDTQYF.

This clonotype came up many times. The rearrangement links TRBV29-1 to TRBJ1-1; D not certain. The V gene's germline CDR1 is SQVTM and CDR2 ANQGSEA. Trimming pared 2 bases from V and 4 bases from J, leaving 14 bases between. CDR3 size: 14 residues. The CDR3 DNA follows: TGCAGCGTTGAAAAGGTTGACAAGGGCACTGAAGCTTTCTTT. Translation: CSVEKVDKGTEAFF.

About this clonotype: A much larger clone lies one base from this, so it may be a read error. The chain recombines TRBV20-1 with TRBJ2-6, with TRBD1 matching over 12 bases. Germline-derived CDR1 and CDR2 are DFQATT and SNEGSKA (reference sequence). CDR3 length: 19 amino acids. This CDR3 reads CSAGDRDRGPVPGANVLTF. CDR3 nucleotides: TGCAGTGCTGGAGACCGGGACAGGGGGCCCGTTCCTGGGGCCAACGTCCTGACTTTC.

This clonotype was recorded many times. The gene calls are TRBV5-1 and TRBJ1-2; maybe TRBD1 (6 bases). Germline V lookup: CDR1 SGHRS, CDR2 YFSETQ. Trimming removed 0 bases from V and 5 bases from J, with 23 bases in between. There are 18 residues in the CDR3. The CDR3 here is CASSLAGGQPPLVYGYTF. The CDR3 nucleotides are TGCGCCAGCAGCTTGGCCGGCGGACAGCCTCCTCTAGTATATGGCTACACCTTC.

This clonotype occurred a few times. The chain is built from TRBV5-1 and TRBJ2-1, with 8 bases matching TRBD1. The CDR3 spans 17 residues. Per the germline V gene, CDR1 is SGHRS and CDR2 is YFSETQ. Trimming took 4 bases from V and 4 from J; bases not matched to a gene: 13. CDR3 DNA sequence: TGCGCCAGCAGCCGGGGGCTGACAGGGGCCGAATACAATGAGCAGTTCTTC. Translation gives CASSRGLTGAEYNEQFF.

This clonotype showed up many times. J is TRBJ2-7 and V is TRBV3-1, with 10 nucleotides matching TRBD2. The germline V gene has CDR1 LGHDT and CDR2 YNNKEL (reference sequence). This CDR3 has 14 residues. Losses at the gene ends were 4 bases for V and 2 bases for J; bases not matched to a gene: 2. CDR3 sequence reads: CASSPGLATYEQYF. CDR3 DNA sequence: TGTGCCAGCAGCCCGGGACTAGCGACCTACGAGCAGTACTTC.